The 19 T cell receptor beta chains below come from one sample, sequenced in a study of T cells in Graves' hyperthyroidism and ophthalmopathy. The source material, RNA transcripts, was used to amplify TCR beta CDR3 regions. A set of HTBI primers served as the primers for a first-round RT-PCR of the TCR CDR3. TCRdb recomputed calls from the multiplex PCR reads with MiXCR, one row per CDR3 protein. The data contain about 500,000 distinct CDR3 sequences, 46% of them seen just once; the ten biggest clones take up 44%. Material for sequencing was peripheral blood or thyroid tissue (not recorded which). These receptors originate from an adult woman with Graves' disease, either hyperthyroidism or ophthalmopathy (not recorded which).

This clonotype was seen ten or more times. The gene calls are TRBV7-2 and TRBJ1-5, with D possibly TRBD1 on 6 matching bases. Germline-derived CDR1 and CDR2 are SGHTA and FQGNSA. V lost 2 bases, J lost 6 bases, and 8 bases lay in between. The CDR3 sequence is 13 residues long. The CDR3 coding sequence is TGTGCCAGCAGCTTAAGGGGGGTTCAGCCCCAGCATTTT. Translation gives CASSLRGVQPQHF.

The chain links TRBV10-3 to TRBJ2-7; D is possibly TRBD1 or TRBD2 (5 bases each). Germline V lookup: CDR1 ENHRY, CDR2 SYGVKD. The CDR3 covers 13 residues. V was shortened by 10 bases and J by 6 bases, with 19 bases between the two germline ends. The CDR3: CATFGGGGTEQYF. CDR3 sequence (DNA): TGTGCCACCTTCGGAGGTGGGGGAACCGAGCAGTACTTC.

This clonotype was observed many times. The chain is built from TRBV29-1 and TRBJ1-4; D may be TRBD1 (6 bases). CDR1 is SQVTM and CDR2 is ANQGSEA in the germline V gene. The ends were cut back, 5 bases at V and 6 bases at J, with 7 bases in the middle. This CDR3 spans 11 amino acids. DNA for the CDR3: TGCAGCGTTAGGGGGGATGAAAAACTGTTTTTT. It encodes CSVRGDEKLFF.

Of note for this clonotype: This may come from a read error, since a much larger clone is one base off. The CDR3 sequence is CSARSDRGYERYF. CDR3 sequence (DNA): TGCAGTGCTAGGTCAGATAGGGGCTACGAGCGGTACTTC. The chain recombines TRBV20-1 with TRBJ2-7; weak D call: TRBD1 (5 bases). The CDR3 runs 13 residues. CDR1 is DFQATT, CDR2 SNEGSKA, per germline (reference sequence).

About this clonotype itself: One end of the junction is discordant with germline, which a read error may explain. The CDR3, as DNA: TGTGCCAGCAGCTATCTCCGCGGGAGGGCCCAAGAAACCCAGTACTTC. It yields the protein CASSYLRGRAQETQYF. V gene TRBV7-9 combines with J gene TRBJ2-5; 9 bases are shared with TRBD2. The CDR3 is 16 amino acids. Germline CDR1 and CDR2: SEHNR and FQNEAQ (reference sequence).

The V call is TRBV20-1, the J call TRBJ1-3; D gene uncertain. The CDR3 length is 13 residues. Trimming pared 8 bases from V and 2 bases from J, leaving 13 bases between. Germline values: CDR1 DFQATT, CDR2 SNEGSKA (reference sequence). CDR3 loop: CSTRAGPGNTIYF. The CDR3 DNA follows: TGCAGTACCCGGGCCGGCCCTGGAAACACCATATATTTT.

On this clonotype itself: The germline gene is not matched at one end of the junction; a read error may be the cause. The chain is built from TRBV7-8 and TRBJ1-5; TRBD1 agrees at 9 bases. Germline V gene data show CDR1 as SGHVS and CDR2 as FQNEAQ. The CDR3 length is 18 residues. CDR3 coding DNA: TGTGCCACCAGCTTAGTGGACAGGGGAATCGGGAGCAATCAGCCCCAGCATTTT. It is translated as CATSLVDRGIGSNQPQHF.

The chain uses TRBV5-1 and TRBJ2-7; TRBD1 aligns across 9 bases. Losses at the gene ends were 5 bases for V and 4 bases for J; bases not matched to a gene: 7. Germline V gives CDR1 SGHRS, CDR2 YFSETQ. This CDR3 is 14 amino acids long. As DNA, the CDR3 is TGCGCCAGCAGTCCCTGGGACAGGGTTTACGAGCAGTACTTC. As protein: CASSPWDRVYEQYF. The whole variable domain, filled in from reference TRBV5-1 and TRBJ2-7, reads KAGVTQTPRYLIKTRGQQVTLSCSPISGHRSVSWYQQTPGQGLQFLFEYFSETQRNKGNFPGRFSGRQFSNSRSEMNVSTLELGDSALYLCASSPWDRVYEQYFGPGTRLTVT.

This clonotype was detected once. The chain links TRBV20-1 to TRBJ1-1, with D uncertain. With 3 bases removed from V and 8 bases from J, the gap between germline ends came to 13 bases. The CDR3 is 12 residues long. Germline CDR1 is DFQATT and CDR2 is SNEGSKA (reference sequence). The CDR3 DNA is TGCAGTGCTAGGCCCCAACAGTCAGAAGCTTTCTTT. Translation gives CSARPQQSEAFF.

This chain uses TRBV19 with TRBJ1-5; the D is unclear. Trimming took off 2 bases at V and 5 bases at J, with 10 bases between the two ends. This CDR3 region has 14 residues. Germline loops: CDR1 LNHDA, CDR2 SQIVND (reference sequence). CDR3 bases: TGTGCCAGTAGTATACTAGCGGGCTATCAGCCCCAGCATTTT. Its translation is CASSILAGYQPQHF.

There are a few counts of this clonotype. This rearrangement joins TRBV20-1 to TRBJ2-2; the D gene is possibly TRBD1 (6 bases). Germline lookup yields CDR1 DFQATT and CDR2 SNEGSKA (reference sequence). Trimming removed 0 bases at V and 6 bases at J, with 17 bases between. The CDR3 sequence is 16 residues long. The CDR3 protein is CSARDRSRGMPGELFF. The CDR3 DNA sequence: TGCAGTGCTAGAGATCGGAGCAGGGGAATGCCCGGGGAGCTGTTTTTT.

J is TRBJ2-7 and V is TRBV15, with TRBD2 as a possible D gene (7 bases). V lost 4 bases and J lost 7, with 14 bases in between. Looked up from germline, CDR1 is LNHNV and CDR2 is YYDKDF (reference sequence). The CDR3 has 13 amino acids. CDR3 residues: CATSKGGGREQYF. The CDR3 DNA sequence: TGTGCCACCAGCAAGGGGGGGGGCCGTGAGCAGTACTTC.

The chain combines TRBV13 with TRBJ2-7; 8 bases match TRBD1. This CDR3 has 15 residues. After removal of 3 bases from V and 3 bases from J, the junction contained 7 bases not matched to a gene. Germline loops: CDR1 PRHDT, CDR2 FYEKMQ (reference sequence). DNA for the CDR3: TGTGCCAGCAGCTTCTCGTCAGGGGGCTACTACGAGCAGTACTTC. It is translated as CASSFSSGGYYEQYF.

There are many counts of this clonotype. The chain uses TRBV20-1 and TRBJ1-5, with a tentative D call TRBD1 (5 bases). The CDR3 totals 14 residues. The V gene lost 1 base and the J gene lost 0 bases, with 7 bases spanning the gap. From germline, CDR1 is DFQATT and CDR2 SNEGSKA (reference sequence). The chain's CDR3 is CSARVGGSNQPQHF. DNA of the CDR3: TGCAGTGCTAGAGTTGGGGGTAGCAATCAGCCCCAGCATTTT.

This clonotype appeared many times. The genes are TRBV20-1 and TRBJ1-1, with D perhaps matching TRBD1 (6 bases). The CDR3 extends over 14 amino acids. The germline V gene has CDR1 DFQATT and CDR2 SNEGSKA (reference sequence). V was clipped by 1 base and J by 5 bases, with 14 bases between them. CDR3 protein: CSARGPGRGTEAFF. CDR3 DNA sequence: TGCAGTGCTAGAGGTCCGGGTAGGGGGACTGAAGCTTTCTTT.

At least ten counts were recorded for this clonotype. The V gene is TRBV5-1, the J gene TRBJ1-6; D not certain. The V end lost 0 bases, the J end lost 0 bases, and 4 bases lay between the germline ends. Germline loops: CDR1 SGHRS, CDR2 YFSETQ. The CDR3 consists of 15 residues. DNA of the CDR3: TGCGCCAGCAGCTTGGACGGCTCCTATAATTCACCCCTCCACTTT. Translated: CASSLDGSYNSPLHF. The whole variable domain, filled in from reference TRBV5-1 and TRBJ1-6, reads KAGVTQTPRYLIKTRGQQVTLSCSPISGHRSVSWYQQTPGQGLQFLFEYFSETQRNKGNFPGRFSGRQFSNSRSEMNVSTLELGDSALYLCASSLDGSYNSPLHFGNGTRLTVT.

The rearrangement uses TRBV20-1 and TRBJ2-2; D gene unclear. This CDR3 spans 14 amino acids. Trimming shortened V by 6 bases and J by 4 bases, and 15 bases separated the two germline ends. The germline V gene has CDR1 DFQATT and CDR2 SNEGSKA (reference sequence). The CDR3 bases are TGCAGTGCACAGACGTCCTGGGGCACCGGGGAGCTGTTTTTT. This encodes CSAQTSWGTGELFF.

This rearrangement joins TRBV19 to TRBJ1-1, with D unresolved. V lost 3 bases, J lost 4 bases, and 6 bases lay in between. There are 12 residues in the CDR3. In germline, CDR1 is LNHDA, CDR2 SQIVND (reference sequence). In DNA form, the CDR3 reads TGTGCCAGTAGTATGGTGAGCACTGAAGCTTTCTTT. It yields the protein CASSMVSTEAFF.

This clonotype was seen at least ten times. This chain joins TRBV14 and TRBJ2-5, with D perhaps matching TRBD2 (5 bases). CDR1 is SGHDN, CDR2 FVKESK, per germline. This CDR3 region has 14 residues. V was cut by 2 bases and J by 3 bases, with 10 bases left in between. CDR3 in DNA: TGTGCCAGCAGCCAACTAGCCACGAAAGAGACCCAGTACTTC. Its translation: CASSQLATKETQYF.